This entry features one T cell receptor (beta chain) sequence. The antigen is undetermined. The data are from a study of identifying expanded T cells in peripheral blood. The assay was immunoSEQ multiplex PCR, and TCRdb's table has in-frame clones only and misses some. The data show more than 65,000 clones, with over 75% seen just once and around 2.7% held by the top ten. Study results and caveats: Clone count variance between approximately two-week samples rose with total template count. Differentially abundant clones: about 1.1 between replicates, 15 to 17 at roughly 13 days, less than 25 at four.

V was clipped by 5 bases and J by 4 bases, with 14 bases between them. There are 14 residues in the CDR3. The germline V gene encodes CDR1 SGHVS and CDR2 FQNEAQ. Sequenced: blood. The chain links TRBV7-8 to TRBJ1-2, with D possibly being TRBD1 (5 bases). This TCR was sampled from a person between 18 and 75 years old in good health. The CDR3 DNA reads TGTGCCAGCAGCCCTACGACAGCGCCCTATGGCTACACCTTC. Protein sequence: CASSPTTAPYGYTF.